Detailed here is one T cell receptor (beta chain). Its antigen is unidentified. CDR3 length: 12 amino acids. Trimming took 1 base from V and 8 from J, leaving 8 bases between them. Germline CDR1 is SNHLY and CDR2 is FYNNEI. Treatment here: oral pan-JAK inhibitor, 5-10 mg twice daily. Researchers gathered lesional scalp punch biopsies and peripheral blood from patients with alopecia areata. This specimen belongs to a study of CD8+ T cells in alopecia areata. Overall study: Oral tofacitinib (5 to 10 mg twice daily) was administered to treated patients. Study outcomes and limitations: Within the top 100, expanded CD8+ clones significantly decreased with tofacitinib, as did scalp clonality. Having just one nonresponder leaves the connection between baseline CD8+ expansion and response unresolved.

Reverse transcribed after extraction, RNA yielded cDNA as the sequencing template. Clones were sequenced by immunoSEQ multiplex PCR, and TCRdb holds only the in-frame ones, with some missing. The table includes over 150,000 clones, around 50% detected once. The V call is TRBV2, the J call TRBJ1-1; no clear D. Here the sequenced sample was CD8+ T cells sorted from blood, taken at week 24, from a patient treated with tofacitinib. The receptor's source is a human donor with alopecia areata. The CDR3 nucleotides are TGTGCCAGCAGTGAAGGACTTGGGGAAGCTTTCTTT. Translating gives CASSEGLGEAFF.